Listed below are T cell receptor beta chains from one sample, sequenced in a study of cytomegalovirus exposure and HLA in healthy donors. This table comes from immunoSEQ multiplex PCR, and its TCRdb copy is limited to in-frame clones, with some not included. The sample lists around 97,000 clones, around 82% seen once, with about 4.8% in the top ten. The specimen was PBMCs. The receptors stem from a man aged 35 to 55 in good health and CMV-seropositive. The CDR3 runs from the conserved cysteine through the conserved F or W.

j_call	v_call	cdr3_aa
TRBJ2-3	TRBV9	CASSPGTGGETTQYF
TRBJ1-2	TRBV23-1	CASSPDRRYGYTF
TRBJ2-5	TRBV9	CASSAAGAAETQYF
TRBJ2-1	TRBV6-4	CASSDFPRVYNEQFF
TRBJ2-7	TRBV5-1	CASSFTGQGAYEQYF
TRBJ1-5	TRBV28	CASRRSTGNPPQHF
TRBJ2-3	TRBV4-1	CASSHSGQGARDTQYF
TRBJ2-2	TRBV28	CASRSSGGWSGELFF
TRBJ2-2	TRBV15	CATSTTGISTGELFF
TRBJ2-2	TRBV15	CATSMYGQGLAFTGELFF
TRBJ2-1	TRBV9	CASSVALANEQFF
TRBJ1-2	TRBV10-3	CAISGDSTNYGYTF
TRBJ2-1	TRBV28	CASSSAGGTGGDEQFF
TRBJ2-1	TRBV18	CASSPRTSGTLEHNEQFF
TRBJ2-7	TRBV5-8	CASSFGWDRSYEQYF
TRBJ1-4	TRBV19	CASSDTGGINEKLFF
TRBJ2-7	TRBV28	CASSPPGSGQYF
TRBJ2-3	TRBV5-4	CASSLFDRGCLYF
TRBJ2-7	TRBV6-1	CASSARTGGPYEQYF
TRBJ1-6	TRBV27	CASSLGGGVQGSPLHF
TRBJ2-7	TRBV7-9	CASSLVSDEQYF
TRBJ2-7	TRBV28	CASSFRETYEQYF